A single T cell receptor beta chain is shown here with its context. Its antigen is not yet known. No per-base quality is available; no much larger clone lies one base away. The immunoSEQ Assay, a bias-controlled multiplex PCR, was used to amplify TCRbeta CDR3 regions from genomic DNA. In the authors' own workflow: The number of nucleated cells in each sample was estimated from the amplification of reference gene primers within the assay. Sequence reads were collapsed and filtered to measure the absolute abundance of every unique TCRbeta CDR3 rearrangement. Productive Simpson clonality was computed per sample as the square root of Simpson's diversity index over productive rearrangements. Drawn from immuneACCESS, this table holds only the in-frame rearrangements with V and J called that TCRdb kept. Clones are partly lost; checked studies trace under half to an unresolved V gene and leave the rest unexplained. From that table come the V and J calls and clone size; the DNA was used to work out D and trimming. Here the sample has 100,000 to 110,000 clones; 85% occur a single time. Roughly 13% of the sample rests with the top ten.

The data are from a study of blood T cell repertoires in COVID-19 (dated by TCRdb to the early 2020s). With regard to the full study: The collaborator samples originated in the United States, Italy and Spain and spanned the acute and convalescent phases of COVID-19. The prospective study material was composed of cDNA or gDNA derived from T cells, B-cell-depleted T cells, or PBMCs. The dataset comprised deeply sampled blood TCRbeta repertoires from subjects exposed to, actively infected with, or recovered from COVID-19. The repertoires were made available in a free public database intended to serve as a resource for research on the immune response to SARS-CoV-2. The samples were drawn from the first 160 participants of the ongoing ImmuneRACE study and from 1,200 or so subjects provided by 6 global collaborators. The sample metadata nearly always contained a de-identified subject ID, COVID-19 status, age in years and sex. Where HLA class I and class II types were available, the types were taken from metadata supplied by the sample provider, not from assay-based typing.

Each collaborating institution followed its own protocols to collect whole blood in K2EDTA tubes. For TCRbeta analysis, collaborator samples were shipped as frozen whole blood, as isolated PBMCs, or as DNA extracted from either sample type. Broad study findings and their caveats: How much clinical and demographic metadata was included differed by source and by participant, and the metadata was provided uncurated.

V is pruned by 4 bases and J by 0 bases, leaving 10 bases of the junction without a gene match. Taken from cysteine to phenylalanine, the CDR3 has 17 residues. Only the CDR3 DNA stays, 51 bases, in frame from base 1. CDR1 and CDR2 (KGHSH, LQKENI) derive from the germline V gene. The sequencing input was peripheral blood. This TCR came from a human donor in a cohort sampled during active COVID-19. The sequence is built from TRBV18 and TRBJ2-3, and TRBD2 matches 7 of the central bases. The nucleotide sequence reads TGTGCCAGCTCACGCGCCCCACAAGCGGGGAGCACAGATACGCAGTATTTT. Its coded protein is CASSRAPQAGSTDTQYF.